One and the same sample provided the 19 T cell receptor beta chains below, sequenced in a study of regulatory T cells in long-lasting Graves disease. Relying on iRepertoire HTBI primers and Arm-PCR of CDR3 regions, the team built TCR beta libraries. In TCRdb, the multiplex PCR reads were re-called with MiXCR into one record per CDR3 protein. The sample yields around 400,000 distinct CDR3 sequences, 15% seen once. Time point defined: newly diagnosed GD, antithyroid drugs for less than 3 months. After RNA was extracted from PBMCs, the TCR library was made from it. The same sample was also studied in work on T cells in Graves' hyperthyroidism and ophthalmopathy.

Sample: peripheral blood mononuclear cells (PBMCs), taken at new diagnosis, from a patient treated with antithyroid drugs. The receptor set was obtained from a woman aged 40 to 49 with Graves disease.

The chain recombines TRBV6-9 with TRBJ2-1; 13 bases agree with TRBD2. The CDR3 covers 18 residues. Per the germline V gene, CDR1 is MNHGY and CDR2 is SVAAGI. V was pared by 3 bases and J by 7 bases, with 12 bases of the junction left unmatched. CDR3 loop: CASSYELTSGRASNEQFF. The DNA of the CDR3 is TGTGCCAGCAGTTACGAGTTAACTAGCGGGAGGGCCTCAAATGAGCAGTTCTTC.

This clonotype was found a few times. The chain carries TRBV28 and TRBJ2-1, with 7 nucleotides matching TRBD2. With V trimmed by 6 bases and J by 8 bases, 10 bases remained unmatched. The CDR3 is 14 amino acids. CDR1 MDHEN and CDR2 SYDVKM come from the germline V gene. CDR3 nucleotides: TGTGCCAGCAGAGGTCTAGCGGAGGACTATGAGCAGTTCTTC. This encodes CASRGLAEDYEQFF.

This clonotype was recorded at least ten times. The CDR3 here is CASSEPSDGEKLFF. The CDR3 nucleotides are TGCGCCAGCAGTGAGCCAAGTGATGGTGAAAAACTGTTTTTT. This chain connects TRBV10-2 to TRBJ1-4; D is undetermined. Germline V gives CDR1 WSHSY, CDR2 SAAADI. The CDR3 contains 14 residues. V lost 2 bases and J 7 bases, leaving 11 bases between the germline ends.

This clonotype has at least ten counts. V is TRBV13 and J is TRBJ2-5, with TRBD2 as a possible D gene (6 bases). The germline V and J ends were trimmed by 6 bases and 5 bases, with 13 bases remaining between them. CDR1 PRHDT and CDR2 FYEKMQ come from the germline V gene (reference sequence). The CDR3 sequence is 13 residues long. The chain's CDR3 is CASSLGGSETQYF. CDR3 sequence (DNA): TGTGCCAGCAGTTTGGGGGGTTCGGAGACCCAGTACTTC.

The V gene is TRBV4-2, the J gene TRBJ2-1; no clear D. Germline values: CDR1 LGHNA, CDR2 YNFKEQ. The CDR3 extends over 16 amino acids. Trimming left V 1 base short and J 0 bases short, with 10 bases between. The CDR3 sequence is CASSQGGSNSYNEQFF. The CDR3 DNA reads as TGTGCCAGCAGCCAAGGAGGCAGCAACTCCTACAATGAGCAGTTCTTC.

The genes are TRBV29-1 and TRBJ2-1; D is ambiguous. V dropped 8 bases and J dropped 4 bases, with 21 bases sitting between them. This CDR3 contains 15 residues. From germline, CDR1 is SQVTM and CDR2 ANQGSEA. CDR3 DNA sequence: TGCAGCTCAGGACGTTTACAGATCACTTACAATGAGCAGTTCTTC. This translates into CSSGRLQITYNEQFF.

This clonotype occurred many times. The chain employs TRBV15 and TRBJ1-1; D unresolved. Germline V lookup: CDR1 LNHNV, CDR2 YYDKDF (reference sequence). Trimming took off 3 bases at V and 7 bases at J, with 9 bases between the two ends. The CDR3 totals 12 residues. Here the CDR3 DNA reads TGTGCCACCAGCAGCCTAACCCTTGAAGCTTTCTTT. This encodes CATSSLTLEAFF.

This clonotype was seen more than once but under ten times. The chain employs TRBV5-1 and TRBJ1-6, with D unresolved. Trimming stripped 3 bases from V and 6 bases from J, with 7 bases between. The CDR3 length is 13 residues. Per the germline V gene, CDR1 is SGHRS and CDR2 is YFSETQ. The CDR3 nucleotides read TGCGCCAGCAGCTCGGGAGCTAATTCACCCCTCCACTTT. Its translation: CASSSGANSPLHF.

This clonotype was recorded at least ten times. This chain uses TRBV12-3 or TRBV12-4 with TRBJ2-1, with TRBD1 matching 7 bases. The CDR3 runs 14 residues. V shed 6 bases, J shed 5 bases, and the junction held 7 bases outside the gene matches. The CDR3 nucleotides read TGTGCCAGCAGCCGACCGGGACAGAACAATGAGCAGTTCTTC. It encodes CASSRPGQNNEQFF.

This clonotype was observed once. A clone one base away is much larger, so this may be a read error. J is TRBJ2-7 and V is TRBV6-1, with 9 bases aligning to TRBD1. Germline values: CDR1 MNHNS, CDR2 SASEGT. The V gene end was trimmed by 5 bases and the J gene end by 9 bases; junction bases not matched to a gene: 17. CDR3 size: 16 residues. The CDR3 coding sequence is TGTGCCAGCAGTCGACCACCGGGACAGGGAGTCAACGTGCAGTACTTC. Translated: CASSRPPGQGVNVQYF.

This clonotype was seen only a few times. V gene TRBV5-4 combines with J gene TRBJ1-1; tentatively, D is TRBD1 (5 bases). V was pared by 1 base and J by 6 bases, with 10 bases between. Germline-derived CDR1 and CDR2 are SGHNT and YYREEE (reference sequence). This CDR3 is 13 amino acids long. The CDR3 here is CASSLRGDAEAFF. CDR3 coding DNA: TGTGCCAGCAGCTTGAGGGGTGACGCTGAAGCTTTCTTT.

The CDR3 nucleotides read TGTGCCAGCAGTTTAAAGGGTGGGTTGGATCAGCCCCAGCATTTT. This translates into CASSLKGGLDQPQHF. The chain carries TRBV12-3 or TRBV12-4 and TRBJ1-5; unclear D gene. This CDR3 comprises 15 residues. The ends were cut back, 2 bases at V and 5 bases at J, with 13 bases in the middle.

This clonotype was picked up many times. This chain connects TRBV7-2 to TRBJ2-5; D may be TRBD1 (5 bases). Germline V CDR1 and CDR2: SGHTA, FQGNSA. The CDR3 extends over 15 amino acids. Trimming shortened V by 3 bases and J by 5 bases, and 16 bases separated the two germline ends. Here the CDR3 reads CASSLTPSGWETQYF. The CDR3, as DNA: TGTGCCAGCAGCTTGACTCCCTCAGGGTGGGAGACCCAGTACTTC.

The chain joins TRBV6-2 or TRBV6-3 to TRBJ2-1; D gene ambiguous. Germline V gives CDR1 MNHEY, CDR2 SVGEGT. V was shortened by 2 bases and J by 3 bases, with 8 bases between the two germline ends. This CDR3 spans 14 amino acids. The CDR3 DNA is TGTGCCAGCAGTTACGGCGGATACTACAATGAGCAGTTCTTC. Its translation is CASSYGGYYNEQFF.

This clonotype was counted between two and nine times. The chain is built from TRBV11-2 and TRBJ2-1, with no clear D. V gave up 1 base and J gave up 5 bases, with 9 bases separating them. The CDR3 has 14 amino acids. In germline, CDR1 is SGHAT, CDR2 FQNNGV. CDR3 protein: CASSLGVLHNEQFF. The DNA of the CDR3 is TGTGCCAGCAGCTTAGGAGTCTTGCACAATGAGCAGTTCTTC.

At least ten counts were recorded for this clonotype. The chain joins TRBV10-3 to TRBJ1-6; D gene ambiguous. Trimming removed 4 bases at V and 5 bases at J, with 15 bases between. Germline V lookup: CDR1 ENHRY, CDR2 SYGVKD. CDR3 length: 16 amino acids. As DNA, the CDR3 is TGTGCCATCAGTGTTGGCCCGGCCGGGGATAATTCACCCCTCCACTTT. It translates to CAISVGPAGDNSPLHF.

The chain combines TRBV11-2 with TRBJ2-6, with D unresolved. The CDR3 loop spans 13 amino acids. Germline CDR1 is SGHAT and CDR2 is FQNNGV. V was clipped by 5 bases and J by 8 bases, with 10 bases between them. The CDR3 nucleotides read TGTGCCAGCAGCCCCATTTTCACCAACGTCCTGACTTTC. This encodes CASSPIFTNVLTF. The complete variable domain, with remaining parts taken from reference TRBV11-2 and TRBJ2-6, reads EAGVAQSPRYKIIEKRQSVAFWCNPISGHATLYWYQQILGQGPKLLIQFQNNGVVDDSQLPKDRFSAERLKGVDSTLKIQPAKLEDSAVYLCASSPIFTNVLTFGAGSRLTVL.

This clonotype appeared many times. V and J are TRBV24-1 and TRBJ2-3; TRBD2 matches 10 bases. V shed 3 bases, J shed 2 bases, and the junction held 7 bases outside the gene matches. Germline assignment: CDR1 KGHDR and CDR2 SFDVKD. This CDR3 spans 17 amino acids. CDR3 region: CATSDSGAGGDTDTQYF. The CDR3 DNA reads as TGTGCCACCAGTGATAGCGGAGCGGGAGGGGACACAGATACGCAGTATTTT.

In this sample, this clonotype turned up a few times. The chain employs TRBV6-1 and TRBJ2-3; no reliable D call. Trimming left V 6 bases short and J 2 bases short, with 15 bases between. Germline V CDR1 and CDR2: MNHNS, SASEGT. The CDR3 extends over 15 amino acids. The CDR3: CASSPFGLSTDTQYF. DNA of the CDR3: TGTGCCAGCAGCCCCTTTGGGCTGTCCACAGATACGCAGTATTTT.